Following are 10 T cell receptor beta chains from one sample sequenced in a study of blood T cell dynamics during melanoma immunotherapy. Time point denoted: pre-treatment baseline. Repertoires were generated with immunoSEQ multiplex PCR, while TCRdb's copy carries only in-frame clones and drops some. The table has 14,000 or so clones, approximately 84% seen once. This specimen was blood, taken from a patient treated with checkpoint blockade. These receptor sequences come from a human donor with melanoma.

This rearrangement joins TRBV7-9 to TRBJ2-3; 7 nucleotides match TRBD2. The CDR3 length is 14 residues. CDR1 is SEHNR and CDR2 is FQNEAQ in the germline V gene (reference sequence). Written as DNA, the CDR3 is TGTGCAGCCCGGACAAGCGGGGAAGCAGATACGCAGTATTTT. It is translated as CAARTSGEADTQYF.

The rearrangement uses TRBV6-1 and TRBJ1-2, with a weak D call TRBD1 (5 bases). This CDR3 contains 12 residues. V shed 7 bases and J shed 4 bases, with 10 bases lying between them. CDR1 is MNHNS, CDR2 SASEGT, per germline. The CDR3 spells CASTEGLYGYTF. In nucleotides, the CDR3 is TGTGCCAGCACCGAGGGGCTCTATGGCTACACCTTC.

The chain couples TRBV6-6 to TRBJ1-1; perhaps TRBD1 as D (6 bases). Germline loops: CDR1 MNHNY, CDR2 SVGAGI (reference sequence). This CDR3 has 15 amino acids. V dropped 0 bases and J dropped 1 base, with 9 bases sitting between them. For the CDR3, the DNA is TGTGCCAGCAGTTACTCGGGGGCGGGGAACACTGAAGCTTTCTTT. Its protein is CASSYSGAGNTEAFF.

The J gene is TRBJ1-2, the V gene TRBV15; D ambiguous. The germline gives CDR1 LNHNV, CDR2 YYDKDF (reference sequence). This CDR3 contains 12 residues. V shed 0 bases and J shed 8 bases, with 7 bases lying between them. The CDR3 DNA reads as TGTGCCACCAGCAGAGAAGCGGGGGGCTACACCTTC. It codes for CATSREAGGYTF.

The chain employs TRBV30 and TRBJ2-1; D gene ambiguous. The CDR3 spans 14 residues. Looked up from germline, CDR1 is GTSNPN and CDR2 is SVGIG (reference sequence). The V end lost 2 bases, the J end lost 1 base, and 9 bases lay between the germline ends. CDR3 in DNA: TGTGCCTGGAGTAGTGGCGTATCCTACAATGAGCAGTTCTTC. It codes for CAWSSGVSYNEQFF.

This rearrangement joins TRBV19 to TRBJ1-2, with 11 bases identical to TRBD1. There are 14 residues in the CDR3. The junction had 9 bases not matched to a gene; V was cut back by 7 bases and J by 8 bases. CDR1 is LNHDA and CDR2 is SQIVND in the germline V gene (reference sequence). As DNA, the CDR3 is TGTGCCAGTACCTGGTCCGGACAGGGGGCGGGCTACACCTTC. Its protein product is CASTWSGQGAGYTF.

This chain links TRBV9 with TRBJ2-5; 7 bases agree with TRBD1. The CDR3 spans 14 residues. Trimming cost V 4 bases and J 1 base; bases outside gene matches: 4. Germline lookup yields CDR1 SGDLS and CDR2 YYNGEE. The CDR3 loop is CASSRGQTQETQYF. As DNA, the CDR3 is TGTGCCAGCAGCCGGGGACAGACCCAAGAGACCCAGTACTTC. Filled out from reference TRBV9 and TRBJ2-5, the complete variable domain reads DSGVTQTPKHLITATGQRVTLRCSPRSGDLSVYWYQQSLDQGLQFLIQYYNGEERAKGNILERFSAQQFPDLHSELNLSSLELGDSALYFCASSRGQTQETQYFGPGTRLLVL.

The J gene is TRBJ2-5, the V gene TRBV2; the match to TRBD2 covers 10 bases. Trimming cost V 5 bases and J 3 bases; bases outside gene matches: 3. The CDR3 loop spans 14 amino acids. Germline-derived CDR1 and CDR2 are SNHLY and FYNNEI. As DNA, the CDR3 is TGTGCCAGCAGTCCAGGACTAGCGGAAGAGACCCAGTACTTC. Residues: CASSPGLAEETQYF.

The chain recombines TRBV11-2 with TRBJ2-1; 8 positions agree with TRBD2. The trim removed 4 bases at V and 1 base at J, leaving 9 bases unmatched. CDR3 size: 17 residues. Looked up from germline, CDR1 is SGHAT and CDR2 is FQNNGV. The DNA of the CDR3 is TGTGCCAGCAGCTGGATTAGGACTAGCTGGTCCTACAATGAGCAGTTCTTC. It specifies CASSWIRTSWSYNEQFF.

V gene TRBV6-5 combines with J gene TRBJ2-5; 7 bases map to TRBD1. CDR3 length equals 15 residues. The J segment lost 4 bases and the V segment lost 6 bases, leaving 11 bases of the junction unmatched. The germline V gene encodes CDR1 MNHEY and CDR2 SVGAGI. The CDR3 loop reads CASRKGAAVGETQYF. Here the CDR3 DNA reads TGTGCCAGCAGAAAGGGGGCGGCGGTAGGAGAGACCCAGTACTTC.